Presented here are 22 T cell receptor beta chains from one specimen sequenced in a study of blood T cells in healthy people across ages. Next came a second PCR, run for about 6 to 11 cycles, which used a sample-barcoded 5' primer along with a J-beta primer mix. TCRdb ran MiXCR on the 5' RACE reads and lists one entry per CDR3 protein. The repertoire holds approximately 690,000 distinct CDR3 sequences, with roughly 41% as singletons. Material for sequencing was blood. The receptor set was obtained from an elderly man in good health.

This sequence joins TRBV6-1 and TRBJ2-5; D gene ambiguous. CDR1 and CDR2 (germline): MNHNS, SASEGT. V was clipped by 8 bases and J by 0 bases, with 13 bases between them. The CDR3 covers 14 residues. Here the CDR3 reads CASQRPGYQETQYF. CDR3 bases: TGTGCCAGCCAGCGCCCCGGGTACCAAGAGACCCAGTACTTC.

The V and J genes are TRBV30 and TRBJ1-2; 7 bases fit TRBD1. The germline V gene encodes CDR1 GTSNPN and CDR2 SVGIG (reference sequence). The V segment lost 0 bases and the J segment 7 bases; nucleotides outside the gene matches: 8. The CDR3 sequence is 14 residues long. Here the CDR3 DNA reads TGTGCCTGGAGTGTTTCACAGGGGCTCACTGGCTACACCTTC. As protein: CAWSVSQGLTGYTF.

The rearrangement links TRBV4-3 to TRBJ1-2; 7 nucleotides agree with TRBD1. Looked up from germline, CDR1 is LGHNA and CDR2 is YSLEER. This CDR3 is 14 amino acids long. V shed 1 base, J shed 5 bases, and the junction held 4 bases outside the gene matches. The CDR3 nucleotides are TGCGCCAGCAGCCAAGCGCAGACAGGGTATGGCTACACCTTC. The encoded protein is CASSQAQTGYGYTF.

The rearrangement uses TRBV18 and TRBJ1-1, with 7 bases lining up with TRBD1. V lost 3 bases to trimming and J lost 5 bases; unmatched junction nucleotides: 15. Germline CDR1 and CDR2: KGHSH and LQKENI. The CDR3 loop spans 17 amino acids. The CDR3 region has the DNA TGTGCCAGCTCACCCCTGCAGGCCCTTCAGGGGGTGACTGAAGCTTTCTTT. This translates into CASSPLQALQGVTEAFF.

Notes on this clonotype: Germline and junction disagree at one end, which may indicate a read error. The chain employs TRBV12-3 or TRBV12-4 and TRBJ2-4; unclear D gene. The J call may be faulty, since TRBJ2-7 better matches the DNA end. The CDR3 sequence is 13 residues long. CDR3 region: CAGSPNIGYEQYF. CDR3 bases: TGTGCCGGCAGCCCAAATATTGGGTACGAGCAGTACTTC.

The chain joins TRBV6-2 or TRBV6-3 to TRBJ2-5; TRBD1 matches 9 bases. The J call may be mistaken, given a closer DNA end match to TRBJ2-7. Germline V lookup: CDR1 MNHEY, CDR2 SVGEGT. The CDR3 covers 15 residues. The CDR3 bases are TGTGCCAGCACCATAACCGGACAGGGGTATTACGAGCAGTACTTC. Translated, it gives CASTITGQGYYEQYF.

Concerning this clonotype: One junction end disagrees with the germline gene, perhaps due to a read error. This chain uses TRBV5-4 with TRBJ1-1; 9 bases are a match to TRBD1. This CDR3 is built from 14 residues. Germline V gene lookup returns CDR1 SGHNT and CDR2 YYREEE (reference sequence). The CDR3 is CANSLRGQGSEAFF. For the CDR3, the DNA is TGTGCCAACAGCTTGCGGGGACAGGGTTCTGAAGCTTTCTTT.

V gene TRBV11-1 combines with J gene TRBJ2-7, with 10 bases lining up with TRBD2. The J call may be wrong; the DNA end is better matched by TRBJ2-5. From germline, CDR1 is SGHAT and CDR2 FQDESV (reference sequence). This CDR3 has 17 residues. The CDR3 region is CASGRGSGLAGEETQYF. In DNA form, the CDR3 reads TGTGCCAGCGGCCGGGGTTCCGGGCTAGCGGGGGAAGAGACCCAGTACTTC.

Regarding this clonotype: A much larger clone differs from this one at a single base, so this may be a read error. The rearrangement links TRBV20-1 to TRBJ2-1; D might be TRBD2 (6 bases). This CDR3 is 14 amino acids long. With 5 bases removed from V and 13 bases from J, the gap between germline ends came to 24 bases. Germline lookup yields CDR1 DFQATT and CDR2 SNEGSKA (reference sequence). In nucleotides, the CDR3 is TGCAGTGCTCAAACTCTAGCAGGAGGGGAGACCCAGTTCTTC. This gives the protein CSAQTLAGGETQFF.

The V call is TRBV5-1, the J call TRBJ1-2, with D perhaps TRBD1 (5 bases). The CDR3 covers 14 residues. V lost 5 bases and J lost 7, with 18 bases in between. The germline CDR1 and CDR2 sequences are SGHRS and YFSETQ. The CDR3 reads CASSPQGRQGGYTF. CDR3 DNA: TGCGCCAGCAGTCCGCAGGGTCGCCAAGGTGGCTACACCTTC.

This clonotype was observed at least ten times. The genes are TRBV12-3 or TRBV12-4 and TRBJ2-2, with no clear D. The CDR3 runs 13 residues. Trimming cost V 3 bases and J 6 bases, with 8 bases left between them. DNA for the CDR3: TGTGCCAGCAGTTTTGTCCGGGCCGGGGAGCTGTTTTTT. Residues: CASSFVRAGELFF.

V usage is TRBV2 and J usage is TRBJ2-5; a weak D match, TRBD1 (5 bases). V lost 4 bases and J 12 bases, leaving 12 bases between the germline ends. The germline CDR1 and CDR2 sequences are SNHLY and FYNNEI. The CDR3 runs to 11 residues. The CDR3 loop is CASSADSLKYF. The DNA of the CDR3 is TGTGCCAGCAGTGCCGACAGCCTGAAGTACTTC.

V and J are TRBV11-2 and TRBJ2-7; D is possibly TRBD2 (5 bases). This CDR3 spans 14 amino acids. Trimming pared 4 bases from V and 2 bases from J, leaving 12 bases between. The germline CDR1 and CDR2 sequences are SGHAT and FQNNGV. CDR3 DNA sequence: TGTGCCAGCAGCTACCAGGAGGTAACCTACGAGCAGTACTTC. This gives the protein CASSYQEVTYEQYF.

The table lists this clonotype with many counts. This chain connects TRBV6-1 to TRBJ2-7, with a weak D call TRBD1 (6 bases). V shed 4 bases and J shed 2 bases, with 9 bases lying between them. Germline V gives CDR1 MNHNS, CDR2 SASEGT. The CDR3 has 13 residues. CDR3 in DNA: TGTGCCAGCAGTGGTACAGGGACCTACGAGCAGTACTTC. Protein product: CASSGTGTYEQYF.

This chain links TRBV7-6 with TRBJ1-1, with D possibly being TRBD1 (5 bases). V lost 5 bases, J lost 3 bases, and 16 bases lay in between. CDR3 length equals 15 residues. In germline, CDR1 is SGHVS, CDR2 FNYEAQ. Here the CDR3 reads CASSPPGSGHTEAFF. The CDR3 DNA is TGTGCCAGCAGCCCGCCAGGGTCGGGACACACTGAAGCTTTCTTT.

The chain has TRBV2 and TRBJ1-1, with TRBD1 matching 9 bases. Germline V gene lookup returns CDR1 SNHLY and CDR2 FYNNEI. J lost 4 bases, V lost 8 bases, and 11 bases had no gene match. The CDR3 is 15 residues long. The CDR3 spells CASGGTGLATTEAFF. CDR3 bases: TGTGCCAGCGGAGGGACAGGGTTGGCGACCACTGAAGCTTTCTTT.

The chain joins TRBV6-2 or TRBV6-3 to TRBJ2-6; tentative D call: TRBD1 (6 bases). The CDR3 extends over 15 amino acids. V was shortened by 2 bases and J by 4 bases, with 9 bases between the two germline ends. Germline V gene lookup returns CDR1 MNHEY and CDR2 SVGEGT. The CDR3 spells CASSYPGAGANVLTF. For the CDR3, the DNA is TGTGCCAGCAGTTACCCAGGGGCCGGGGCCAACGTCCTGACTTTC.

The chain is built from TRBV7-9 and TRBJ2-7; 11 bases are shared with TRBD2. The CDR3 consists of 14 residues. CDR1 and CDR2 from the germline V gene are SEHNR and FQNEAQ (reference sequence). J was trimmed by 8 bases and V by 5 bases; bases with no gene match: 8. The CDR3 bases are TGTGCCAGCAGCACACCGGGACTAGCGGTTCAGCAGTACTTC. Translated, it gives CASSTPGLAVQQYF. The full variable domain, its missing parts supplied by reference TRBV7-9 and TRBJ2-7, is DTGVSQNPRHKITKRGQNVTFRCDPISEHNRLYWYRQTLGQGPEFLTYFQNEAQLEKSRLLSDRFSAERPKGSFSTLEIQRTEQGDSAMYLCASSTPGLAVQQYFGPGTRLTVT.

This clonotype was seen a few times. The CDR3 DNA reads as TGTGCCAGCAGCCGAATGGTGGAGACCCAGTACTTC. As protein: CASSRMVETQYF. The chain combines TRBV28 with TRBJ2-7; D remains unclear. The J call is doubtful: the DNA matches TRBJ2-5 better. The CDR3 contains 12 residues. Germline lookup yields CDR1 MDHEN and CDR2 SYDVKM.

About this clonotype: A much bigger clone sits one base away, suggesting this may be a read error. This chain joins TRBV10-3 and TRBJ2-3, with a weak D call TRBD2 (6 bases). The CDR3 is 14 amino acids. Looked up from germline, CDR1 is ENHRY and CDR2 is SYGVKD. The CDR3 region has the DNA TGTGTCATCGGACCGGGACTCCACACAGATACGCAGTATTTT. It translates to CVIGPGLHTDTQYF.

The sample holds a few counts of this clonotype. This chain uses TRBV27 with TRBJ1-2, with D possibly matching TRBD1 (6 bases). Trimming cost V 5 bases and J 4 bases, with 17 bases left between them. The CDR3 is made up of 15 amino acids. The germline CDR1 and CDR2 sequences are MNHEY and SMNVEV (reference sequence). This CDR3 is CASSPRDTASYGYTF. The CDR3 nucleotides read TGTGCCAGCAGTCCCCGGGACACGGCCAGCTATGGCTACACCTTC.

This chain links TRBV20-1 with TRBJ2-7; D is possibly TRBD2 (6 bases). The CDR3 contains 15 residues. Germline lookup yields CDR1 DFQATT and CDR2 SNEGSKA (reference sequence). V lost 1 base, J lost 3 bases, and 16 bases lay in between. The chain's CDR3 is CSARGVGGGNYEQYF. The DNA of the CDR3 is TGCAGTGCTAGAGGGGTCGGGGGAGGTAACTACGAGCAGTACTTC.